This entry features one TCR beta chain sequence. Its cognate antigen has yet to be identified. There are no base qualities to consult, and no much larger clone falls within one base. TCRbeta CDR3 regions were amplified from genomic DNA by means of the immunoSEQ Assay, a bias-controlled multiplex PCR. The source study handled its data this way. The number of nucleated cells in each sample was estimated by amplification of reference gene primers within the assay. To quantify the absolute abundance of each unique TCRbeta CDR3 rearrangement, sequence reads were collapsed and filtered. For each sample, productive Simpson clonality was calculated as the square root of Simpson's diversity index across productive rearrangements. Entries here come from immuneACCESS through TCRdb and include only in-frame sequences with V and J called. Some clones fail to appear in such tables; in the studies checked, an unresolved V gene covers under half of the shortfall, and the cause of the remainder is unknown. V, J and clone size were drawn from that table, and D and trimming were deduced from the DNA. The sample records approximately 110,000 clones, approximately 87% of which are singletons. The top ten clones comprise 15% to 20% of the sample.

The sample is drawn from a study of blood T cell repertoires in COVID-19 (dated by TCRdb to 2019 to 2021). With regard to the full study: Samples covering the acute and convalescent phases of COVID-19 were provided by collaborators in the United States, Italy and Spain. The prospective study material was composed of cDNA or gDNA derived from T cells, B-cell-depleted T cells, or PBMCs. Deeply sampled blood TCRbeta repertoires from subjects exposed to, actively infected with, or recovered from COVID-19 were included in the dataset. A freely available public database, intended as a resource for researchers studying the immune response to SARS-CoV-2, is where the repertoires were released. Samples came from the ongoing ImmuneRACE study (first 160 participants) plus 1,254 subjects from 6 global collaborators. Sample metadata almost always included a de-identified subject ID, COVID-19 status, age in years and sex. Where available, HLA class I and class II types were taken from metadata supplied by the sample provider and were not determined by assay-based typing.

Study-wide conclusions, independent of this receptor: How much clinical and demographic metadata was included differed by source and by participant, and the metadata was provided uncurated.

Each collaborating institution followed its own protocols to collect whole blood in K2EDTA tubes. For TCRbeta analysis, collaborators shipped samples in one of three forms: frozen whole blood, isolated PBMCs, or DNA extracted from either of those sample types. Spanning cysteine to phenylalanine, the CDR3 consists of 14 amino acids. Of all the DNA, just the CDR3 is kept, 42 bases in frame from base 1. V was cut back by 4 bases and J by 0 bases, leaving a gap of 11 bases between them. As encoded in the germline V gene, CDR1 is SGDLS while CDR2 is YYNGEE. This TCR came from a woman in her fifties or sixties with acute or convalescent COVID-19. Here the chain combines TRBV9 and TRBJ2-7; the D gene lacks a confident call. Sequencing used peripheral blood. The CDR3 region has the sequence CASSPRKSSYEQYF. The DNA sequence follows: TGTGCCAGCAGCCCCCGCAAGAGCTCCTACGAGCAGTACTTC.